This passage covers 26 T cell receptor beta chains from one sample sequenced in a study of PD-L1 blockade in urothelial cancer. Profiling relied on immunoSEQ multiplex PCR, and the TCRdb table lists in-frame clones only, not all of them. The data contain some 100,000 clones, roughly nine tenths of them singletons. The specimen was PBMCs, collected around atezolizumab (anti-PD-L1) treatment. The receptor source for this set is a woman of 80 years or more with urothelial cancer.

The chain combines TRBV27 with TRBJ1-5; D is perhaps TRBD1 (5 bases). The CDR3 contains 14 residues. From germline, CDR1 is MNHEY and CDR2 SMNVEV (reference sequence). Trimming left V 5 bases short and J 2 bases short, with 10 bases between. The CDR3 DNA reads TGTGCCAGCAGTCCAGACAGCCGCAATCAGCCCCAGCATTTT. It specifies CASSPDSRNQPQHF.

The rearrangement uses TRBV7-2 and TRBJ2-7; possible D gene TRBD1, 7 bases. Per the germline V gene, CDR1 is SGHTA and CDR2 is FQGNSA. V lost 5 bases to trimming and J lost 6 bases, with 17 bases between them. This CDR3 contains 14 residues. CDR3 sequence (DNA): TGTGCCAGCAGCCTGGCACAGGGGAGGACCGAGCAGTACTTC. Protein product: CASSLAQGRTEQYF.

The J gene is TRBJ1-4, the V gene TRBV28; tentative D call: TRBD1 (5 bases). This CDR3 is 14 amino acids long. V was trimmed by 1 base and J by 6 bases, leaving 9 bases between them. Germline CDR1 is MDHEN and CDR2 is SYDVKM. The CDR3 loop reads CASSLSQGHEKLFF. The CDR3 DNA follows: TGTGCCAGCAGTTTATCCCAGGGCCATGAAAAACTGTTTTTT.

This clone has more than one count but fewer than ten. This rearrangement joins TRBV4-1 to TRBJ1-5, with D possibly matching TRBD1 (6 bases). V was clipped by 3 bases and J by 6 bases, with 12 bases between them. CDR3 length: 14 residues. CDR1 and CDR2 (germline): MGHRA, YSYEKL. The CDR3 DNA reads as TGCGCCAGCAGCCAGGCCAGGGGTGGTCAGCCCCAGCATTTT. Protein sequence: CASSQARGGQPQHF.

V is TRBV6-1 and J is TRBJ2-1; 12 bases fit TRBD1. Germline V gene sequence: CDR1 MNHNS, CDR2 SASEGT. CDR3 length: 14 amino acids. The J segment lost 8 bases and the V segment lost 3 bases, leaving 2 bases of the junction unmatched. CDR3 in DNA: TGTGCCAGCAGTGAGGGACAGGGGGCCCATGAGCAGTTCTTC. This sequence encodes CASSEGQGAHEQFF.

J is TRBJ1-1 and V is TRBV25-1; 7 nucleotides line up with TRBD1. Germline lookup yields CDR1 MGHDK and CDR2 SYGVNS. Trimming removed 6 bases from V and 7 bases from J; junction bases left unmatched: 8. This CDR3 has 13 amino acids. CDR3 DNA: TGTGCCAGCAGGGTTGGGACAGCGATTGAAGCTTTCTTT. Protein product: CASRVGTAIEAFF.

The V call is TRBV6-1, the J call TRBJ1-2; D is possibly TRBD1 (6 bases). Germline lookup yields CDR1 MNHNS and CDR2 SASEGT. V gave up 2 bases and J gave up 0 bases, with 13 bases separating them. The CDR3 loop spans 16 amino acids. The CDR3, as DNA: TGTGCCAGCAGTGAACAGACAGGCATAGCTAACTATGGCTACACCTTC. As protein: CASSEQTGIANYGYTF.

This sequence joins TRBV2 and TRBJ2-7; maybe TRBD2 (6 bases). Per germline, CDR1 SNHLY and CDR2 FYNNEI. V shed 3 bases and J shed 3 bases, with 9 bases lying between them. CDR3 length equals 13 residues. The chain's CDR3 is CASSEDYIYEQYF. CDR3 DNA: TGTGCCAGCAGTGAGGACTATATCTACGAGCAGTACTTC.

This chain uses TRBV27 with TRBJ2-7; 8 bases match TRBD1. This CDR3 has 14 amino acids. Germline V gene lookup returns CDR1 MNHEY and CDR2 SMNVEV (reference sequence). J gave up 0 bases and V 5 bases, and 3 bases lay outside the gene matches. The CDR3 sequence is CASSGQGASYEQYF. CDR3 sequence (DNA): TGTGCCAGCAGTGGACAGGGCGCCTCCTACGAGCAGTACTTC.

The CDR3 reads CASSLAPLGSGANVLTF. The CDR3 coding sequence is TGCGCCAGCAGCTTGGCTCCTCTCGGCTCTGGGGCCAACGTCCTGACTTTC. The J gene is TRBJ2-6, the V gene TRBV5-1; D uncertain. From germline, CDR1 is SGHRS and CDR2 YFSETQ. Trimming took off 0 bases at V and 0 bases at J, with 10 bases between the two ends. The CDR3 totals 17 residues.

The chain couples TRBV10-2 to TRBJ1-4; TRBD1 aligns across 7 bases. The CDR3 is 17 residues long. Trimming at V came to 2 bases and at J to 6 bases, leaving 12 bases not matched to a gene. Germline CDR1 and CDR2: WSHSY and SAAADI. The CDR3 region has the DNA TGCGCCAGCAGTGAGGCCCCGGGACAGTTCATGGATGAAAAACTGTTTTTT. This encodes CASSEAPGQFMDEKLFF.

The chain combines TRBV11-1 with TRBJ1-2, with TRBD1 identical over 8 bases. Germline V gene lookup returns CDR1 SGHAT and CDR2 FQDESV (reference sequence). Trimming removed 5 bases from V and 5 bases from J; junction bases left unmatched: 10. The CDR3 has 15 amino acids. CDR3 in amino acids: CASSPDRGKGYGYTF. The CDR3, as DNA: TGTGCCAGCAGCCCCGACAGGGGCAAGGGTTATGGCTACACCTTC.

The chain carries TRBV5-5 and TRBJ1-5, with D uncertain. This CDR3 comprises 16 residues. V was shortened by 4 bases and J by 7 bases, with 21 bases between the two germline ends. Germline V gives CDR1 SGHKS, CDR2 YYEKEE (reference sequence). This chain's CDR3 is CASSREMAGAGQPQHF. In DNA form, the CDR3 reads TGTGCCAGCAGCCGGGAGATGGCAGGTGCGGGGCAGCCCCAGCATTTT.

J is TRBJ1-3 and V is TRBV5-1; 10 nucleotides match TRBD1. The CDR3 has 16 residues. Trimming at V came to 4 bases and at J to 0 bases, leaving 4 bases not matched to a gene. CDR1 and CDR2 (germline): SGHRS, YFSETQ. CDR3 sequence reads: CASSPDRGSSGNTIYF. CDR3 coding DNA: TGCGCCAGCAGCCCGGACAGGGGGTCCTCTGGAAACACCATATATTTT.

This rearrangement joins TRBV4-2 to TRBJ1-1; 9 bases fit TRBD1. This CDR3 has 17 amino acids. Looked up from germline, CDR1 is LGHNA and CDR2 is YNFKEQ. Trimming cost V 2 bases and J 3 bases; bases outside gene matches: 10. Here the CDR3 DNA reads TGTGCCAGCAGCCAATCGGGGACAGGGCCGACGGACACTGAAGCTTTCTTT. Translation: CASSQSGTGPTDTEAFF.

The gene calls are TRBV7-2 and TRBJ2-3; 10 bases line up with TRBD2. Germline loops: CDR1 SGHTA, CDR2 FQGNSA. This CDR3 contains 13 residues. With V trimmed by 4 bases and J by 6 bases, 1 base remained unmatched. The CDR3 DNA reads TGTGCCAGCAGCTATAGCGGGAGGGATACGCAGTATTTT. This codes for CASSYSGRDTQYF.

The CDR3 DNA follows: TGTGCCAGCAGCTCTGACTCCAGGGGGCGCGGTGCTTTCTTT. Translation: CASSSDSRGRGAFF. This chain links TRBV7-2 with TRBJ1-1; 8 nucleotides agree with TRBD1. Trimming removed 4 bases from V and 11 bases from J; junction bases left unmatched: 12. In germline, CDR1 is SGHTA, CDR2 FQGNSA. The CDR3 is made up of 14 amino acids.

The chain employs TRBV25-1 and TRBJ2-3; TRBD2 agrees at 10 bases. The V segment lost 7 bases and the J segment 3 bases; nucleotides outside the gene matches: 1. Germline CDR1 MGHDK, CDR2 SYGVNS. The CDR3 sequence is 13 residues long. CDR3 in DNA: TGTGCCAGCACTAGCGGGGGTACAGATACGCAGTATTTT. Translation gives CASTSGGTDTQYF.

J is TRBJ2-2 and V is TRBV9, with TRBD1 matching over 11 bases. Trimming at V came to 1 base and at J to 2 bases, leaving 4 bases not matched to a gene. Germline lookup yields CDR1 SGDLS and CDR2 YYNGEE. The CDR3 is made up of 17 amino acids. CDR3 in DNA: TGTGCCAGCAGCGTAAGGACAGGGGGCGTCAACACCGGGGAGCTGTTTTTT. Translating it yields CASSVRTGGVNTGELFF.

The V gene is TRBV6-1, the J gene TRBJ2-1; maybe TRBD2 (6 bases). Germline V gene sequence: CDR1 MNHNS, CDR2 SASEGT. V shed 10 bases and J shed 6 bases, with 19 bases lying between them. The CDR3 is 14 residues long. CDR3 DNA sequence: TGTGCCACCACGGGACTTTATGGGGGCAATGAGCAGTTCTTC. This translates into CATTGLYGGNEQFF.

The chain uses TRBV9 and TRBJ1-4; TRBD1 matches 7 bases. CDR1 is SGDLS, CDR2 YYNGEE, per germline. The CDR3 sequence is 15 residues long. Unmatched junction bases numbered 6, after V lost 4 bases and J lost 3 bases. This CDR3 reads CASSSRGTANEKLFF. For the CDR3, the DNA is TGTGCCAGCAGCTCCCGGGGGACAGCTAATGAAAAACTGTTTTTT.

The CDR3 bases are TGTGCCAGCAGCCCCCGGACAGGGAACACTGAAGCTTTCTTT. It translates to CASSPRTGNTEAFF. The chain links TRBV9 to TRBJ1-1; 7 positions match TRBD1. The CDR3 spans 14 residues. V lost 4 bases and J lost 1; bases outside the gene matches: 4. CDR1 SGDLS and CDR2 YYNGEE come from the germline V gene. Based on the CDR3 plus reference TRBV9 and TRBJ1-1, the full variable domain is DSGVTQTPKHLITATGQRVTLRCSPRSGDLSVYWYQQSLDQGLQFLIQYYNGEERAKGNILERFSAQQFPDLHSELNLSSLELGDSALYFCASSPRTGNTEAFFGQGTRLTVV.

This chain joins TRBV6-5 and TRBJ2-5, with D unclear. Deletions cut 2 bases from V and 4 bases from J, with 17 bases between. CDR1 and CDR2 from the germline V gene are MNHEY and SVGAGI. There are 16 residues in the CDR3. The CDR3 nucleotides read TGTGCCAGCAGTTACGCCCCTCAGGTTGGCCGAGAGACCCAGTACTTC. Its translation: CASSYAPQVGRETQYF.

The CDR3 spells CASSWYRAETQYF. DNA for the CDR3: TGTGCCAGCAGTTGGTACAGGGCGGAGACCCAGTACTTC. The chain has TRBV6-5 and TRBJ2-5, with D maybe TRBD1 (6 bases). V dropped 4 bases and J dropped 5 bases, with 11 bases sitting between them. The CDR3 sequence is 13 residues long. CDR1 is MNHEY and CDR2 is SVGAGI in the germline V gene.

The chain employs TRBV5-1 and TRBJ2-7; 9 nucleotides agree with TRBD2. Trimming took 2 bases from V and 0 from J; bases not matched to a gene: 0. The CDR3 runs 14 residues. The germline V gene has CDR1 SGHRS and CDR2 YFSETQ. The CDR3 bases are TGCGCCAGCAGCTTTAGCGGGAGCTCCTACGAGCAGTACTTC. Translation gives CASSFSGSSYEQYF. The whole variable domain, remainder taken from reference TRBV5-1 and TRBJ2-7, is KAGVTQTPRYLIKTRGQQVTLSCSPISGHRSVSWYQQTPGQGLQFLFEYFSETQRNKGNFPGRFSGRQFSNSRSEMNVSTLELGDSALYLCASSFSGSSYEQYFGPGTRLTVT.

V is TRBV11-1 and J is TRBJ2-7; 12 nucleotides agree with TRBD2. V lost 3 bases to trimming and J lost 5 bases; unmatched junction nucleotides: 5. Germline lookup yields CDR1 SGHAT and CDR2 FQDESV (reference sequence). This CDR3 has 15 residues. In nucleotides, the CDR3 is TGTGCCAGCAGCTTCGGACTAGCGGGACTCGACGAGCAGTACTTC. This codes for CASSFGLAGLDEQYF. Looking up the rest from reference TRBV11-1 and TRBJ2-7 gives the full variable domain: EAEVAQSPRYKITEKSQAVAFWCDPISGHATLYWYRQILGQGPELLVQFQDESVVDDSQLPKDRFSAERLKGVDSTLKIQPAELGDSAMYLCASSFGLAGLDEQYFGPGTRLTVT.